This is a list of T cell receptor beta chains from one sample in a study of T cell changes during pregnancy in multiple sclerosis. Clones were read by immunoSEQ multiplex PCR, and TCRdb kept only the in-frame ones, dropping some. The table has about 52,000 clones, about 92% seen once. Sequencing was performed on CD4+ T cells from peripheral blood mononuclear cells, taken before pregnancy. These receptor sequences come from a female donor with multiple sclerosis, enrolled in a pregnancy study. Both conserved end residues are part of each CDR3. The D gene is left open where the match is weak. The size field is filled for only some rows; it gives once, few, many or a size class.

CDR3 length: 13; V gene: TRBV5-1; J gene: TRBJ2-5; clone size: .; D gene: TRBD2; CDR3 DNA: TGCGCCAGCAGCTTGGCGGGAGGAGAGACCCAGTACTTC; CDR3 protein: CASSLAGGETQYF
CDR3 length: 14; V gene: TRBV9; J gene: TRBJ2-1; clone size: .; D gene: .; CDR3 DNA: TGTGCCAGCAGCGTACAACAGGGATACAATGAGCAGTTCTTC; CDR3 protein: CASSVQQGYNEQFF
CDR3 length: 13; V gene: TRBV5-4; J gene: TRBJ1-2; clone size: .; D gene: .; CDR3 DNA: TGTGCCAGCAGCTTGGACAGGGTAGATGGCTACACCTTC; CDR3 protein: CASSLDRVDGYTF
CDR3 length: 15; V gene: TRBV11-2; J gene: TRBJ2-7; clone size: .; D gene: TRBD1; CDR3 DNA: TGTGCCAGCAGCTTAGTCGGGACAGGTCTCTACGAGCAGTACTTC; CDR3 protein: CASSLVGTGLYEQYF
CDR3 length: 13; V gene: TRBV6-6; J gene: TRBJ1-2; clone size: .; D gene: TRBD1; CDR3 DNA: TGTGCCAGCAGTCCTACAGGGGATTATGGCTACACCTTC; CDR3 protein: CASSPTGDYGYTF
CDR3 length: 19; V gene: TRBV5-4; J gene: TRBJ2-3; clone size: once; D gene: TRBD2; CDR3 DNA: TGTGCCAGCAGCCCCCGGTTGGCGGGAGGGGAAGAGGGCACAGATACGCAGTATTTT; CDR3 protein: CASSPRLAGGEEGTDTQYF
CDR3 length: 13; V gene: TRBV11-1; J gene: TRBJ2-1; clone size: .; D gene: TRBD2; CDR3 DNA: TGTGCCAGCAGAGGACTAGCGGGTAGTGAGCAGTTCTTC; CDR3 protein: CASRGLAGSEQFF
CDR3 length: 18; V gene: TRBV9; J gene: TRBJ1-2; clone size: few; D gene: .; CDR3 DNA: TGTGCCAGCAGCGTAGTAACAGGCGACTTCACGGCCTCTAAGGGCTACACCTTC; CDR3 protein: CASSVVTGDFTASKGYTF
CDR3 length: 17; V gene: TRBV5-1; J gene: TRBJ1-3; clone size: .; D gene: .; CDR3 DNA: TGCGCCAGCAGCTTAAGACAGGACTCGAGCTCTGGAAACACCATATATTTT; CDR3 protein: CASSLRQDSSSGNTIYF
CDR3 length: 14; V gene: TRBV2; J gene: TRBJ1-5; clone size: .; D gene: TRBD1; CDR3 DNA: TGTGCCAGCAGGATGGACAGGGGCAATCAGCCCCAGCATTTT; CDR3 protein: CASRMDRGNQPQHF
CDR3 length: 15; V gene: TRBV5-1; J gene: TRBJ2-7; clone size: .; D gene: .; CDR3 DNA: TGCGCCAGCAGCTTCCCTGGGGCGGAAAGCTACGAGCAGTACTTC; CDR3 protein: CASSFPGAESYEQYF
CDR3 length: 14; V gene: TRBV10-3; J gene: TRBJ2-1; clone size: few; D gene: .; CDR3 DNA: TGTGCCATCAGTGAAGGCCAGGATTACAATGAGCAGTTCTTC; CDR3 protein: CAISEGQDYNEQFF
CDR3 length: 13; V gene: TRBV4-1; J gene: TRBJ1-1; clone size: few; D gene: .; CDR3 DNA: TGCGCCAGCAGCCAAGTTGGTAGGAGGGGAGCTTTCTTT; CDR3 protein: CASSQVGRRGAFF
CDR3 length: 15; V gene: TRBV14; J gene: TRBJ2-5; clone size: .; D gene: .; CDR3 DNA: TGTGCCAGCAGCCCCGTGAAGGGGCTCCAAGAGACCCAGTACTTC; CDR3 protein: CASSPVKGLQETQYF
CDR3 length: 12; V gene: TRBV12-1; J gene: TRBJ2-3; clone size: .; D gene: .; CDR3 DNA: TGTGCCAGCAGCTCTTTCACAGATACGCAGTATTTT; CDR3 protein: CASSSFTDTQYF
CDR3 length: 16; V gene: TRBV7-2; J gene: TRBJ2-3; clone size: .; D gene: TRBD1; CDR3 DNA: TGTGCCGTAACCCTGCGGGACAGGGGGCGAACAGATACGCAGTATTTT; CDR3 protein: CAVTLRDRGRTDTQYF
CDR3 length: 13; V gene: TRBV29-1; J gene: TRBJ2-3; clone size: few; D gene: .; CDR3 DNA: TGCAGCGTTGTACTGACTAGAAGAGATACGCAGTATTTT; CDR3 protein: CSVVLTRRDTQYF
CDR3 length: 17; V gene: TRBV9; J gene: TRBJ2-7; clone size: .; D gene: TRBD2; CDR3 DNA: TGTGCCAGCAGCGGCGGGACTAGCGGGCACAACCCCTACGAGCAGTACTTC; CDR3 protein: CASSGGTSGHNPYEQYF
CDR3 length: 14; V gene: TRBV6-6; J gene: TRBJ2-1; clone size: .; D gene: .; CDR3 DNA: TGTGCCAGCAGTTACTCTGTCCTTAACAATGAGCAGTTCTTC; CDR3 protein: CASSYSVLNNEQFF
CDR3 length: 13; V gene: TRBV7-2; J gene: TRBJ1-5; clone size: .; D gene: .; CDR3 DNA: TGTGCCAGCAGTGAAAACGGGGATCAGCCCCAGCATTTT; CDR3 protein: CASSENGDQPQHF